One and the same sample provided the 30 T cell receptor beta chains below, sequenced in a study of beta chain features in type 1 diabetes. Antigens for these TCRs are unknown. The investigators reverse transcribed all of the isolated RNA, so they sequenced expressed TCRB transcripts. Measured with immunoSEQ multiplex PCR; TCRdb has only the in-frame clones, and not every one. The sample contains 95,000 to 150,000 clones, about a sixth of which appear only once. Overall study findings and caveats: Within each of all four CD4+ subsets, Type 1 diabetes patients had TCRB CDR3s that were moderately but significantly shorter.

Specimen: central memory CD4+ T cells from blood. Receptors were obtained from a man aged 25-40 years with type 1 diabetes.

In this sample, this clone turned up a few times. The chain links TRBV11-3 to TRBJ2-3; no reliable D call. The CDR3 is 16 amino acids. Germline V gene sequence: CDR1 SGHNT, CDR2 YENEEA. Trimming left V 3 bases short and J 0 bases short, with 13 bases between. The CDR3 spells CASSFGSGASTDTQYF. CDR3 bases: TGTGCCAGCAGCTTCGGTTCCGGAGCTAGCACAGATACGCAGTATTTT.

DNA of the CDR3: TGTGCCAGCAGCTTGTATACACCAGATCAAGGCTACACCTTC. Translating gives CASSLYTPDQGYTF. The chain employs TRBV7-8 and TRBJ1-2; D unresolved. This CDR3 spans 14 amino acids. V was cut by 3 bases and J by 8 bases, with 16 bases left in between. Germline V gene sequence: CDR1 SGHVS, CDR2 FQNEAQ.

This clone was seen more than once but under ten times. V is TRBV28 and J is TRBJ2-7, with a weak D call TRBD2 (5 bases). The germline V gene has CDR1 MDHEN and CDR2 SYDVKM. The CDR3 is 15 residues long. Trimming removed 1 base at V and 4 bases at J, with 14 bases between. The CDR3 DNA is TGTGCCAGCAGTTTATATGATGCTTCGGGGTACGAGCAGTACTTC. Amino acid sequence: CASSLYDASGYEQYF.

The rearrangement uses TRBV14 and TRBJ1-1; TRBD1 agrees at 8 bases. V lost 5 bases, J lost 5 bases, and 13 bases stayed unmatched. The CDR3 extends over 16 amino acids. Germline V gene lookup returns CDR1 SGHDN and CDR2 FVKESK. The CDR3 is CASSSKGRGLRTEAFF. The CDR3 coding sequence is TGTGCCAGCAGCTCGAAGGGCAGGGGGCTGAGAACTGAAGCTTTCTTT.

Only a few counts were recorded for this clone. The chain links TRBV30 to TRBJ2-7, with D uncertain. This CDR3 has 12 amino acids. V gave up 3 bases and J gave up 5 bases, with 11 bases separating them. Germline V CDR1 and CDR2: GTSNPN, SVGIG (reference sequence). CDR3 nucleotide sequence: TGTGCCTGGAGGGTGGTTGGGGACGAGCAGTACTTC. Translation gives CAWRVVGDEQYF.

This clone showed up just a few times. The rearrangement links TRBV5-4 to TRBJ2-3; 10 bases are a match to TRBD2. The J segment lost 0 bases and the V segment lost 5 bases, leaving 6 bases of the junction unmatched. The CDR3 is made up of 16 amino acids. Germline loops: CDR1 SGHNT, CDR2 YYREEE (reference sequence). CDR3 protein: CASRYRTSGSTDTQYF. CDR3 in DNA: TGTGCCAGCAGATATCGGACTAGCGGTAGCACAGATACGCAGTATTTT.

The sample holds many counts of this clone. The chain uses TRBV11-2 and TRBJ2-1, with 8 bases fitting TRBD1. J was trimmed by 6 bases and V by 5 bases; bases with no gene match: 9. The CDR3 spans 15 residues. Germline CDR1 SGHAT, CDR2 FQNNGV. The CDR3 loop reads CASSTAGTGINEQFF. Written as DNA, the CDR3 is TGTGCCAGCAGCACCGCCGGGACAGGTATCAATGAGCAGTTCTTC.

This clone was found a few times. The chain is built from TRBV29-1 and TRBJ1-1; TRBD1 matches 11 bases. Trimming took 6 bases from V and 5 from J; bases not matched to a gene: 5. Germline CDR1 SQVTM, CDR2 ANQGSEA. The CDR3 spans 13 residues. CDR3: CSVSRDRGTEAFF. Written as DNA, the CDR3 is TGCAGCGTGTCCCGGGACAGGGGGACTGAAGCTTTCTTT.

The chain joins TRBV7-9 to TRBJ2-5; maybe TRBD2 (5 bases). The V end lost 5 bases, the J end lost 5 bases, and 9 bases lay between the germline ends. CDR3 size: 12 residues. Germline V gene sequence: CDR1 SEHNR, CDR2 FQNEAQ (reference sequence). The CDR3: CASSLRGETQYF. The CDR3 DNA reads TGTGCCAGCAGCCTGCGAGGGGAGACCCAGTACTTC.

The CDR3: CASSVDTGGQETQYF. In DNA, the CDR3 is TGTGCCAGCAGCGTAGACACTGGGGGGCAAGAGACCCAGTACTTC. The V and J genes are TRBV9 and TRBJ2-5, with D possibly being TRBD2 (6 bases). Germline CDR1 is SGDLS and CDR2 is YYNGEE. Trimming shortened V by 0 bases and J by 2 bases, and 11 bases separated the two germline ends. The CDR3 loop spans 15 amino acids.

This clone was detected many times. The chain links TRBV7-3 to TRBJ2-1; the D gene is possibly TRBD1 (6 bases). V dropped 4 bases and J dropped 4 bases, with 14 bases sitting between them. The CDR3 is 15 amino acids. The germline gives CDR1 SGHTA, CDR2 FQGTGA. Here the CDR3 DNA reads TGTGCCAGCAGCTCGGGACAAACAGGTTACAATGAGCAGTTCTTC. This translates into CASSSGQTGYNEQFF.

The chain is built from TRBV7-2 and TRBJ2-1; unclear D gene. V lost 4 bases and J 0 bases, leaving 10 bases between the germline ends. The germline gives CDR1 SGHTA, CDR2 FQGNSA. There are 15 residues in the CDR3. CDR3 protein: CASSSRASSYNEQFF. The CDR3 DNA follows: TGTGCCAGCAGCTCAAGGGCGAGCTCCTACAATGAGCAGTTCTTC.

This clone was seen more than once but under ten times. This rearrangement joins TRBV7-8 to TRBJ2-7, with a possible D match to TRBD1 (7 bases). The CDR3 has 16 residues. The germline V gene has CDR1 SGHVS and CDR2 FQNEAQ. V lost 4 bases and J lost 2, with 18 bases in between. In DNA, the CDR3 is TGTGCCAGCAGCTACGGAGGGGGGACAGCGCCCTACGAGCAGTACTTC. This encodes CASSYGGGTAPYEQYF.

The rearrangement links TRBV6-5 to TRBJ2-5, with D possibly being TRBD2 (6 bases). The length of the CDR3 is 15 residues. The germline gives CDR1 MNHEY, CDR2 SVGAGI. Trimming cost V 10 bases and J 1 base, with 19 bases left between them. The CDR3 is CATVLVRGSQETQYF. The CDR3 DNA follows: TGTGCCACCGTTCTAGTGCGGGGTTCCCAAGAGACCCAGTACTTC.

The chain combines TRBV2 with TRBJ2-7, with 7 bases fitting TRBD1. The CDR3 is made up of 16 amino acids. V lost 3 bases to trimming and J lost 3 bases; unmatched junction nucleotides: 11. Germline loops: CDR1 SNHLY, CDR2 FYNNEI. The CDR3 DNA is TGTGCCAGCAGTGATATCAGTTTCGGGACAGACTACGAGCAGTACTTC. Translating gives CASSDISFGTDYEQYF. The variable domain in full, completed from reference TRBV2 and TRBJ2-7, reads EPEVTQTPSHQVTQMGQEVILRCVPISNHLYFYWYRQILGQKVEFLVSFYNNEISEKSEIFDDQFSVERPDGSNFTLKIRSTKLEDSAMYFCASSDISFGTDYEQYFGPGTRLTVT.

The J gene is TRBJ2-1, the V gene TRBV30, with D maybe TRBD1 (5 bases). CDR3 size: 13 residues. V shed 0 bases and J shed 7 bases, with 10 bases lying between them. Germline CDR1 GTSNPN, CDR2 SVGIG (reference sequence). CDR3 bases: TGTGCCTGGAGTGTTCAGGGCGCAAATGAGCAGTTCTTC. It encodes CAWSVQGANEQFF. The complete variable domain, with remaining parts taken from reference TRBV30 and TRBJ2-1, reads SQTIHQWPATLVQPVGSPLSLECTVEGTSNPNLYWYRQAAGRGLQLLFYSVGIGQISSEVPQNLSASRPQDRQFILSSKKLLLSDSGFYLCAWSVQGANEQFFGPGTRLTVL.

This clone has only a few counts. The rearrangement links TRBV6-5 to TRBJ1-2; D is undetermined. V shed 4 bases and J shed 3 bases, with 9 bases lying between them. From germline, CDR1 is MNHEY and CDR2 SVGAGI. CDR3 length: 13 residues. The CDR3 is CASSSGADYGYTF. The CDR3, as DNA: TGTGCCAGCAGTTCGGGAGCGGACTATGGCTACACCTTC.

The table lists this clone with a few counts. The rearrangement joins TRBV6-4 to TRBJ2-3, with D perhaps assigned TRBD1 or TRBD2 (5 bases each). V lost 6 bases and J 2 bases, leaving 12 bases between the germline ends. Germline-derived CDR1 and CDR2 are MRHNA and SNTAGT. The length of the CDR3 is 14 residues. The CDR3 DNA is TGTGCCAGCAGCGCCGGGGACGACACAGATACGCAGTATTTT. It encodes CASSAGDDTDTQYF.

This clone appeared a few times. The chain couples TRBV4-3 to TRBJ2-5; 7 positions match TRBD2. V lost 3 bases, J lost 5 bases, and 12 bases stayed unmatched. Per germline, CDR1 LGHNA and CDR2 YSLEER. The CDR3 has 16 residues. CDR3 in amino acids: CASSQSGTTLGETQYF. The CDR3 DNA sequence: TGCGCCAGCAGCCAGTCCGGGACTACCCTGGGGGAGACCCAGTACTTC.

The chain carries TRBV18 and TRBJ1-4; D is undetermined. V was cut by 6 bases and J by 2 bases, with 10 bases left in between. This CDR3 has 14 amino acids. In germline, CDR1 is KGHSH, CDR2 LQKENI. The CDR3 nucleotides read TGTGCCAGCTCTCGTCTGGGGACTAATGAAAAACTGTTTTTT. Translation: CASSRLGTNEKLFF.

This clone turned up a few times. This chain links TRBV2 with TRBJ2-3; D not resolved. In germline, CDR1 is SNHLY, CDR2 FYNNEI. The CDR3 is 10 amino acids. Trimming took off 7 bases at V and 5 bases at J, with 4 bases between the two ends. This CDR3 is CASNRDTQYF. The CDR3 DNA follows: TGTGCCAGCAACAGAGATACGCAGTATTTT.

The V call is TRBV6-6, the J call TRBJ1-2; D remains ambiguous. Trimming pared 5 bases from V and 4 bases from J, leaving 20 bases between. CDR3 length equals 16 residues. CDR1 is MNHNY, CDR2 SVGAGI, per germline (reference sequence). The CDR3, as DNA: TGTGCCAGCAGTGCGGCGGGCCCCGGGAGCAGCTATGGCTACACCTTC. The encoded protein is CASSAAGPGSSYGYTF.

This clone was seen a few times. V usage is TRBV6-6 and J usage is TRBJ1-2; D not resolved. V was clipped by 6 bases and J by 3 bases, with 11 bases between them. CDR1 is MNHNY, CDR2 SVGAGI, per germline (reference sequence). This CDR3 is 13 amino acids long. DNA for the CDR3: TGTGCCAGCAGCTACGGCAGCGACTATGGCTACACCTTC. Its protein product is CASSYGSDYGYTF.

This clone was counted only a few times. This sequence joins TRBV5-1 and TRBJ1-2; D gene ambiguous. V gave up 0 bases and J gave up 4 bases, with 13 bases separating them. Germline CDR1 and CDR2: SGHRS and YFSETQ. This CDR3 has 15 amino acids. DNA of the CDR3: TGCGCCAGCAGCTTGGAAATTGGCGTTGTCTATGGCTACACCTTC. Translating it yields CASSLEIGVVYGYTF.

This clone was observed a handful of times. V usage is TRBV7-9 and J usage is TRBJ2-7; D is unresolved. The CDR3 contains 14 residues. Trimming shortened V by 5 bases and J by 0 bases, and 11 bases separated the two germline ends. CDR1 is SEHNR, CDR2 FQNEAQ, per germline (reference sequence). CDR3 nucleotides: TGTGCCAGCAGCCCGATCTACAGCTCCTACGAGCAGTACTTC. It specifies CASSPIYSSYEQYF.

The chain combines TRBV7-2 with TRBJ2-1; 10 bases line up with TRBD2. The V gene's germline CDR1 is SGHTA and CDR2 FQGNSA. This CDR3 spans 12 amino acids. V was pared by 5 bases and J by 15 bases, with 7 bases of the junction left unmatched. The CDR3 loop is CASSPAGGPGFF. CDR3 nucleotides: TGTGCCAGCAGCCCAGCGGGGGGGCCTGGGTTCTTC.

The genes are TRBV18 and TRBJ2-3, with 8 bases matching TRBD2. From germline, CDR1 is KGHSH and CDR2 LQKENI. The CDR3 extends over 17 amino acids. V lost 4 bases and J lost 2; bases outside the gene matches: 11. CDR3 protein: CASSLTGAGVSTDTQYF. DNA of the CDR3: TGTGCCAGCTCACTTACCGGAGCGGGGGTGTCCACAGATACGCAGTATTTT.

This clone showed up just a few times. The chain links TRBV29-1 to TRBJ2-1; TRBD2 might be the D (6 bases). Trimming stripped 5 bases from V and 2 bases from J, with 10 bases between. This CDR3 contains 13 residues. Germline CDR1 reads SQVTM; CDR2 reads ANQGSEA. The DNA for the CDR3 is TGCAGCGTTTCGGGAGTCACCTACAATGAGCAGTTCTTC. Encoded protein: CSVSGVTYNEQFF.

This clone was detected only a few times. This chain uses TRBV7-9 with TRBJ1-1; D is ambiguous. Germline V CDR1 and CDR2: SEHNR, FQNEAQ (reference sequence). The CDR3 has 13 amino acids. V was trimmed by 4 bases and J by 1 base, leaving 7 bases between them. The CDR3 bases are TGTGCCAGCAGCTCCGACACGAACACTGAAGCTTTCTTT. Amino acid sequence: CASSSDTNTEAFF.

The table lists this clone with a few counts. V gene TRBV7-8 combines with J gene TRBJ2-1; D not certain. V gave up 0 bases and J gave up 0 bases, with 9 bases separating them. The length of the CDR3 is 16 residues. Germline CDR1 and CDR2: SGHVS and FQNEAQ. This CDR3 is CASSLAVKSSYNEQFF. The CDR3, as DNA: TGTGCCAGCAGCTTAGCGGTCAAGAGCTCCTACAATGAGCAGTTCTTC.